This is a list of T cell receptor beta chains from one sample in a study of blood T cell repertoires in COVID-19. Profiled with immunoSEQ multiplex PCR; TCRdb holds only in-frame clones, not every one. Among roughly 150,000 clones listed, roughly 84% were seen once. The source material was peripheral blood. The receptors here all came from an elderly woman with active or convalescent COVID-19. Each CDR3 is given with its conserved first and last residue. A D gene is named only where the DNA matches it firmly. A clone size is listed for some rows: how often the clone was seen (once, few, many), or a class if it is expanded.

CDR3 DNA	CDR3 protein	D gene	CDR3 length	clone size	V gene	J gene
TGTGCCAGCAGTTACCGGGACAAGCCCTACGAGCAGTACTTC	CASSYRDKPYEQYF	-	14	-	TRBV6-5	TRBJ2-7
TGTGCCAGCAGCCGTACCCCAGGGGCAGGGACCGGGGAGCTGTTTTTT	CASSRTPGAGTGELFF	-	16	-	TRBV3-1/TRBV3-2	TRBJ2-2
TGCGCCAGCAGCTTGGGAGGTGTAGCTAACTATGGCTACACCTTC	CASSLGGVANYGYTF	-	15	once	TRBV5-1	TRBJ1-2
TGTGCCAGCGGGAGGGATGAGCAGTTCTTC	CASGRDEQFF	TRBD2	10	-	TRBV6-6	TRBJ2-1
TGTGCCAGCAGTATAGTAGCGGCCCCCTACGAGCAGTACTTC	CASSIVAAPYEQYF	-	14	-	TRBV28	TRBJ2-7
TGTGCCAGCAGCTTTAGCAGGACATTCAATCAGCCCCAGCATTTT	CASSFSRTFNQPQHF	-	15	-	TRBV7-3	TRBJ1-5
TGTGCCAGCGGGATCAAGGCAGGGCTTCCCCAGCATTTT	CASGIKAGLPQHF	-	13	once	TRBV27	TRBJ1-5
TGTGCCAGCAGCTTTCGTACAGGTGGCAACGGGGAGACCCAGTACTTC	CASSFRTGGNGETQYF	-	16	-	TRBV11-2	TRBJ2-5
TGTGCCAGCAGGGGGGGAGCGGATCAAGAGACCCAGTACTTC	CASRGGADQETQYF	-	14	once	TRBV6-6	TRBJ2-5
TGTGCCAGCAGTTCCGGGGACAGGGGGCGGTCTGAAGCTTTCTTT	CASSSGDRGRSEAFF	TRBD1	15	-	TRBV6-5	TRBJ1-1
TGTGCCAGCGTGGGGACAGGGTCCTTTAGCAATCAGCCCCAGCATTTT	CASVGTGSFSNQPQHF	TRBD1	16	-	TRBV28	TRBJ1-5
TGTGCCACCGGGACTAGCGGGAGGGGCGCAGATACGCAGTATTTT	CATGTSGRGADTQYF	TRBD2	15	-	TRBV24-1	TRBJ2-3
TGCGCCAGCAGCTGGGCTAGCGACTACGAGCAGTACTTC	CASSWASDYEQYF	-	13	-	TRBV5-1	TRBJ2-7
TGCGCCAGCAGTGAAGCAGGGAAAGACCACGAGCAGTACTTC	CASSEAGKDHEQYF	-	14	-	TRBV10-1	TRBJ2-7
TGCGCCAGCAGCCCGAATACAGGGGGCAACACTGAAGCTTTCTTT	CASSPNTGGNTEAFF	TRBD1	15	few	TRBV5-1	TRBJ1-1
TGTGCCAGCAGTCAACCGGGACTAGGTAACTACGAGCAGTACTTC	CASSQPGLGNYEQYF	TRBD2	15	-	TRBV6-5	TRBJ2-7
TGTGCCAGCAGCAAAGAAAAGAGATTCAACACTGAAGCTTTCTTT	CASSKEKRFNTEAFF	-	15	-	TRBV21-1	TRBJ1-1
TGTGCCAGCAGTTTAGACAGTATTAATGAAAAACTGTTTTTT	CASSLDSINEKLFF	-	14	-	TRBV28	TRBJ1-4
TGTGCCAGCAGCTTAGCGACTAGCGGGAGTGAGACCCAGTACTTC	CASSLATSGSETQYF	TRBD2	15	-	TRBV7-9	TRBJ2-5
TGTGCCACCAGACGGGACTCTGGAAACACCATATATTTT	CATRRDSGNTIYF	-	13	-	TRBV15	TRBJ1-3
TGTGCCATCAGCTCAGGGCCCTTAGGGGACACTGAAGCTTTCTTT	CAISSGPLGDTEAFF	-	15	-	TRBV10-3	TRBJ1-1
TGTGCCAGCAGCTTAGTGAGCGGGAAAAAGGGGGAGACCCAGTACTTC	CASSLVSGKKGETQYF	TRBD2	16	-	TRBV7-9	TRBJ2-5
TGTGCCAGCAGACCTGCCGGGGACAGGATCTACGAGCAGTACTTC	CASRPAGDRIYEQYF	TRBD1	15	-	TRBV6-5	TRBJ2-7
TGTGCCAGCAGCGTAGAAGCGAAAAGGAATTCACCCCTCCACTTT	CASSVEAKRNSPLHF	-	15	once	TRBV9	TRBJ1-6
TGCAGCGTGTCCCTTAGGGGCGAGCAGTACTTC	CSVSLRGEQYF	-	11	-	TRBV29-1	TRBJ2-7
TGCGCCAGCAGCGGATCGACTAGCCGTGGGGAGCAGTTCTTC	CASSGSTSRGEQFF	TRBD2	14	-	TRBV5-1	TRBJ2-1
TGCGCCAGCAGCCAAGGGACAGGTTGGCGATCACCCCTCCACTTT	CASSQGTGWRSPLHF	TRBD1	15	few	TRBV4-1	TRBJ1-6
TGTGCCAGCAGTCTCCCGCGGACTGACAGGGGCTACACCTTC	CASSLPRTDRGYTF	-	14	-	TRBV28	TRBJ1-2
TGTGCCAGCAGCCAACCCGGGACAGGGTATCAGCCCCAGCATTTT	CASSQPGTGYQPQHF	TRBD1	15	-	TRBV7-8	TRBJ1-5
TGTGCCAGCTCTTCAGGGGAAACTGAAGCTTTCTTT	CASSSGETEAFF	-	12	-	TRBV18	TRBJ1-1
TGTGCCAGCAGCTTGAGCGGGAGCTCTGGGGCCAACGTCCTGACTTTC	CASSLSGSSGANVLTF	TRBD2	16	-	TRBV5-4	TRBJ2-6
TGTGCCAGCGGAACATTCAGCGGGGACACTGAAGCTTTCTTT	CASGTFSGDTEAFF	-	14	-	TRBV11-2	TRBJ1-1
TGTGCCAGCAGCAAACGTCGAGGGGAATCGGGAGACACCTACAATGAGCAGTTCTTC	CASSKRRGESGDTYNEQFF	-	19	once	TRBV21-1	TRBJ2-1